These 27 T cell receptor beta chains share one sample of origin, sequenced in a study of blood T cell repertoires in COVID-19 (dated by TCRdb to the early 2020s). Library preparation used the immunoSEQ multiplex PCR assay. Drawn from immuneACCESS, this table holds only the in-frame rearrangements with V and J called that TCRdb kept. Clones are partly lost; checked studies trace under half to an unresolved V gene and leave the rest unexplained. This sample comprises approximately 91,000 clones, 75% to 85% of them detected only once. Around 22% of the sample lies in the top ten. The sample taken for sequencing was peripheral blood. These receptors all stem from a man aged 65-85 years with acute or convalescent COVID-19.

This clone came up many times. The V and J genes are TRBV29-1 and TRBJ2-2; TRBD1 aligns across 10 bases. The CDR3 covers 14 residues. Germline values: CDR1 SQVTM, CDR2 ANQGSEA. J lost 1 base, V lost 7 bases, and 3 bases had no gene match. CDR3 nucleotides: TGCAGCGGCCGGGACAGGGGGAACACCGGGGAGCTGTTTTTT. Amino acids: CSGRDRGNTGELFF.

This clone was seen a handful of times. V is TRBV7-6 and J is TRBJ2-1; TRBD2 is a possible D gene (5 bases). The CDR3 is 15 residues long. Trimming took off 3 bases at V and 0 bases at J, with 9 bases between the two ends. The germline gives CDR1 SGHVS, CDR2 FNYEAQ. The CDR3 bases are TGTGCCAGCAGCTTGGACTCTAGCTCCTACAATGAGCAGTTCTTC. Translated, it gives CASSLDSSSYNEQFF.

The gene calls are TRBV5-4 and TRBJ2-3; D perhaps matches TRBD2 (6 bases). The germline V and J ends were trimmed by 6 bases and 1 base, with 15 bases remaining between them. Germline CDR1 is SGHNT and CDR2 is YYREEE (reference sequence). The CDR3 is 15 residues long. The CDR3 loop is CASTHGGARTDTQYF. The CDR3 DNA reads TGTGCCAGCACTCATGGCGGGGCCCGCACAGATACGCAGTATTTT.

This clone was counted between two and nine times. CDR3 amino acids: CASSQLGAVLNEQFF. CDR3 in DNA: TGTGCCAGCAGCCAGCTGGGGGCAGTTTTGAATGAGCAGTTCTTC. This sequence joins TRBV14 and TRBJ2-1, with D maybe TRBD1 (6 bases). Trimming stripped 3 bases from V and 7 bases from J, with 16 bases between. This CDR3 comprises 15 residues. In germline, CDR1 is SGHDN, CDR2 FVKESK.

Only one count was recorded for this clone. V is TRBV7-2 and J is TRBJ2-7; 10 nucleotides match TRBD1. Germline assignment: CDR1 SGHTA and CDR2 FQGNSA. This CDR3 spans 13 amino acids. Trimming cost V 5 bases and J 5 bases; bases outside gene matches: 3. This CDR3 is CASSPGTGDEQYF. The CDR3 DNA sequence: TGTGCCAGCAGCCCGGGGACAGGGGACGAGCAGTACTTC.

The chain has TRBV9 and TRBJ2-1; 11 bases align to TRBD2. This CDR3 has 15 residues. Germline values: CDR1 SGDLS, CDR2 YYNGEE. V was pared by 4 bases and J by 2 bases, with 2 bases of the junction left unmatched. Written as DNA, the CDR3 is TGTGCCAGCAGCTTAGCGGGAGGGACCTACAATGAGCAGTTCTTC. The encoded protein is CASSLAGGTYNEQFF.

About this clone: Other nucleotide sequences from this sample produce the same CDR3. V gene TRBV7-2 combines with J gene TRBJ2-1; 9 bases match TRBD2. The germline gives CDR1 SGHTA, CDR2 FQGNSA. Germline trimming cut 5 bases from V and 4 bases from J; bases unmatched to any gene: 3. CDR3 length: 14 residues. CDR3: CASSPLAGYNEQFF. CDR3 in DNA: TGTGCCAGCAGCCCCCTAGCGGGGTACAATGAGCAGTTCTTC.

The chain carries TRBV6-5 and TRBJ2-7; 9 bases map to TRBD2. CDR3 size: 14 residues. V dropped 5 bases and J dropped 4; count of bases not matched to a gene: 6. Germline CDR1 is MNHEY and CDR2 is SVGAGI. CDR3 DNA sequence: TGTGCCAGCAGTAGGGGGACTAGCAGGTACGAGCAGTACTTC. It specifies CASSRGTSRYEQYF.

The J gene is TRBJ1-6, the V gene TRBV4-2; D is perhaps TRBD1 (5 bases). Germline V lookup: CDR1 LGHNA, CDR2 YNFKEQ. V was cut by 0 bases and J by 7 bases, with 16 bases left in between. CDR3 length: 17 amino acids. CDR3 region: CASSQEFSRVGNSPLHF. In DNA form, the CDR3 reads TGTGCCAGCAGCCAAGAGTTCTCCAGGGTGGGAAATTCACCCCTCCACTTT.

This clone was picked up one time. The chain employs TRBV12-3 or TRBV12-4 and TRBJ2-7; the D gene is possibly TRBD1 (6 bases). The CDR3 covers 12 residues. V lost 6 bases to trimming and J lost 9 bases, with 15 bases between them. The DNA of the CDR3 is TGTGCCAGCAGCCAGCAGGGGACGAGGCAGTACTTC. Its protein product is CASSQQGTRQYF.

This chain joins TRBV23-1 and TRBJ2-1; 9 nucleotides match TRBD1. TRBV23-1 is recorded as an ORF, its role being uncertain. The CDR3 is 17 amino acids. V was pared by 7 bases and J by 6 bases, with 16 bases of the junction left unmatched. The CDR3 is CASTLRGGQGKFNEQFF. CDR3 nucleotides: TGCGCCAGCACCTTACGAGGGGGACAGGGCAAATTCAATGAGCAGTTCTTC.

The CDR3 loop is CAWRGGIAKNIQYF. CDR3 sequence (DNA): TGTGCCTGGAGAGGCGGGATAGCCAAAAACATTCAGTACTTC. The V call is TRBV30, the J call TRBJ2-4; D might be TRBD2 (6 bases). Germline values: CDR1 GTSNPN, CDR2 SVGIG (reference sequence). V was pared by 3 bases and J by 0 bases, with 9 bases between. This CDR3 contains 14 residues.

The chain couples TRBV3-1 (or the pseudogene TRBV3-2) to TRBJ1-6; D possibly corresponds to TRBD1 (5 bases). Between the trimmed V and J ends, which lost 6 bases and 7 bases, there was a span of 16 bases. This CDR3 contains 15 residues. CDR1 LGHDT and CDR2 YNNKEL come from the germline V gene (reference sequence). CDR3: CASSRFGGENSPLHF. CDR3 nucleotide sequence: TGTGCCAGCAGTCGCTTCGGGGGAGAGAATTCACCCCTCCACTTT.

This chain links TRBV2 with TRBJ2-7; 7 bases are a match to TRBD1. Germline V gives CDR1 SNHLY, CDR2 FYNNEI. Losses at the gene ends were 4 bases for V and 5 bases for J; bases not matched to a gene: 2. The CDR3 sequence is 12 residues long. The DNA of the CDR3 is TGTGCCAGCAGTGTGACAGGGAACGAGCAGTACTTC. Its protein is CASSVTGNEQYF.

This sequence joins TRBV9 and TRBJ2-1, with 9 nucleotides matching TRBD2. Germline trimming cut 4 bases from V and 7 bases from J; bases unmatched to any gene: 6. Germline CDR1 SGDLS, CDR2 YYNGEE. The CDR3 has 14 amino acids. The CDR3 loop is CASSPAGGRNEQFF. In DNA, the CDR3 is TGTGCCAGCAGCCCAGCGGGAGGAAGAAATGAGCAGTTCTTC.

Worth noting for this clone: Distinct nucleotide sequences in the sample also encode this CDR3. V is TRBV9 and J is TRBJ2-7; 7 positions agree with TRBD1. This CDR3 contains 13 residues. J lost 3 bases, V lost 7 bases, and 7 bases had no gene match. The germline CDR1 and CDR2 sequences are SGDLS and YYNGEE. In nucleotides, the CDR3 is TGTGCCAGCTCTAAGGGACAGAGCTACGAGCAGTACTTC. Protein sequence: CASSKGQSYEQYF.

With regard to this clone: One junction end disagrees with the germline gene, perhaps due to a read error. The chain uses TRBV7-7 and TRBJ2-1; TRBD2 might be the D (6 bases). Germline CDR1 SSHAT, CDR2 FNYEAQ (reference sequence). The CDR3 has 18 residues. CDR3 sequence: CASSSRFPSSDSYNEQFF. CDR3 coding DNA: TGTGCTAGCAGTTCTCGCTTCCCATCTAGCGACTCCTACAATGAGCAGTTCTTC.

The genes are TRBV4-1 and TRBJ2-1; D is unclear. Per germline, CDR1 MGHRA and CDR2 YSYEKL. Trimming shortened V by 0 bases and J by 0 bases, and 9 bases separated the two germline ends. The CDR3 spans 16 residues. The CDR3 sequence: CASSQDSISSYNEQFF. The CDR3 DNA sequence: TGCGCCAGCAGCCAAGATAGTATTAGCTCCTACAATGAGCAGTTCTTC.

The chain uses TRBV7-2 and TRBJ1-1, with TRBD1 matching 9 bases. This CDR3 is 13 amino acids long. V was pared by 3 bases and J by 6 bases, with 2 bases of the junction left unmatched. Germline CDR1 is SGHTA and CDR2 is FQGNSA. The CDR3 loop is CASSFRTGAEAFF. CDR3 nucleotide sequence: TGTGCCAGCAGCTTTCGGACAGGGGCTGAAGCTTTCTTT.

The CDR3 DNA follows: TGTGCCAGCAGCTTAGAGGGGGAGACAGCCAGCGATGAAAAACTGTTTTTT. Its translation is CASSLEGETASDEKLFF. The rearrangement joins TRBV7-6 to TRBJ1-4, with D perhaps TRBD1 (6 bases). The CDR3 spans 17 residues. Germline-derived CDR1 and CDR2 are SGHVS and FNYEAQ. Trimming shortened V by 1 base and J by 6 bases, and 18 bases separated the two germline ends. The complete variable domain, with remaining parts taken from reference TRBV7-6 and TRBJ1-4, reads GAGVSQSPRYKVTKRGQDVALRCDPISGHVSLYWYRQALGQGPEFLTYFNYEAQQDKSGLPNDRFSAERPEGSISTLTIQRTEQRDSAMYRCASSLEGETASDEKLFFGSGTQLSVL.

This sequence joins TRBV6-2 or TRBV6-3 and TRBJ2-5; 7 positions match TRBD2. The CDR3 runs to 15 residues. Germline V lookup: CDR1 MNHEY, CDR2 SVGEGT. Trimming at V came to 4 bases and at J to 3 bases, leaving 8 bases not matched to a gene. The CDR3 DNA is TGTGCCAGCAGTTGGGCGGGAGACCCCAAAGAGACCCAGTACTTC. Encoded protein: CASSWAGDPKETQYF.

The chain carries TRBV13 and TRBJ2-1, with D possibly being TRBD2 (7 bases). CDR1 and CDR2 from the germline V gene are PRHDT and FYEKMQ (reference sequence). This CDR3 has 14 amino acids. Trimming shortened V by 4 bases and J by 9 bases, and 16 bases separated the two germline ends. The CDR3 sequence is CASSWTRGGSEQFF. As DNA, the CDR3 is TGTGCCAGCAGCTGGACTAGAGGGGGTAGTGAGCAGTTCTTC.

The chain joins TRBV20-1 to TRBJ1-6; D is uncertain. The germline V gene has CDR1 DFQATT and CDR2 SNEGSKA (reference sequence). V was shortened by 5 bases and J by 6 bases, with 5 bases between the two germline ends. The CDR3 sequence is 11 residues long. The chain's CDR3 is CSAGLNSPLHF. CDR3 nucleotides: TGCAGTGCTGGCCTTAATTCACCCCTCCACTTT.

In DNA, the CDR3 is TGTGCCAGTACCCCGGGACTAGCGGGAGTCGGAGAGACCCAGTACTTC. Protein: CASTPGLAGVGETQYF. The chain has TRBV19 and TRBJ2-5; 14 nucleotides match TRBD2. Germline V gives CDR1 LNHDA, CDR2 SQIVND (reference sequence). The V gene end was trimmed by 7 bases and the J gene end by 4 bases; junction bases not matched to a gene: 8. The CDR3 has 16 residues.

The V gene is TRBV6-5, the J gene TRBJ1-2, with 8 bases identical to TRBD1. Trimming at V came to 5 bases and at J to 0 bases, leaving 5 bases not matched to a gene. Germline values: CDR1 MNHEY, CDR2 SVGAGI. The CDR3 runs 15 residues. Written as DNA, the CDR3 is TGTGCCAGCAGTCCGGACAGGGCCTCTAACTATGGCTACACCTTC. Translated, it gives CASSPDRASNYGYTF.

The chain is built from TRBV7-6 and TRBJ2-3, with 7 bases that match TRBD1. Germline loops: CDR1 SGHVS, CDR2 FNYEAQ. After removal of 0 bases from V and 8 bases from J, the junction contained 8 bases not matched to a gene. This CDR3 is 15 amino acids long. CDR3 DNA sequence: TGTGCCAGCAGCTTAGCGGGGACAGTCTTTGGTACGCAGTATTTT. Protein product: CASSLAGTVFGTQYF.

As DNA, the CDR3 is TGTGCCAGCAGCTTTTCAGGTGCAACTAATGAAAAACTGTTTTTT. Encoded protein: CASSFSGATNEKLFF. The J gene is TRBJ1-4, the V gene TRBV7-9; D is unresolved. The germline V gene encodes CDR1 SEHNR and CDR2 FQNEAQ (reference sequence). CDR3 size: 15 residues. V was clipped by 3 bases and J by 0 bases, with 8 bases between them.